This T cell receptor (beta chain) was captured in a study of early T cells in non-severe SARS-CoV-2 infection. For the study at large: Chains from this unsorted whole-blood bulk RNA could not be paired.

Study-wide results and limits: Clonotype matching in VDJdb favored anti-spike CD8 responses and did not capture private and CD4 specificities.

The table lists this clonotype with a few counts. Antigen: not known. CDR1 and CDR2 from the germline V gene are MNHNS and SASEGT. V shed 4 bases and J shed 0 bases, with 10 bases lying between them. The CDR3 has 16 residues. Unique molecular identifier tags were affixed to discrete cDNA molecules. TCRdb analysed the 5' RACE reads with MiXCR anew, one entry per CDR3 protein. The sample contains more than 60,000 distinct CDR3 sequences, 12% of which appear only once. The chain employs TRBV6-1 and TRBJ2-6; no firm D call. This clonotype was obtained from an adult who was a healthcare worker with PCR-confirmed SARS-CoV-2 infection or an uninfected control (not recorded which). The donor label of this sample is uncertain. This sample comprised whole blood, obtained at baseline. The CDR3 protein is CASSGPGRSGANVLTF. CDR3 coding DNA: TGTGCCAGCAGTGGCCCAGGACGCTCTGGGGCCAACGTCCTGACTTTC.